Below are 27 T cell receptor beta chains sequenced from a single sample in a study of T cells in Graves' hyperthyroidism and ophthalmopathy. Amplification of TCR beta CDR3 regions used RNA as the template. The study used the HTBI primer set for a first-round RT-PCR of the TCR CDR3. TCRdb reanalysed the multiplex PCR reads using MiXCR and keeps one entry per CDR3 protein. The table has approximately 420,000 distinct CDR3 sequences, more than 13% seen once. Sample: blood. The origin of the receptors is a young woman with Graves' hyperthyroidism.

The sample holds many counts of this clonotype. The gene calls are TRBV6-1 and TRBJ2-1; a weak D match, TRBD1 (6 bases). The CDR3 spans 15 residues. V gave up 6 bases and J gave up 2 bases, with 14 bases separating them. In germline, CDR1 is MNHNS, CDR2 SASEGT. CDR3 bases: TGTGCCAGCAGCCACGCGGACAGTGCCTACAATGAGCAGTTCTTC. Translation gives CASSHADSAYNEQFF.

This clonotype was recorded many times. This rearrangement joins TRBV27 to TRBJ2-1, with D perhaps matching TRBD1 (6 bases). Germline CDR1 reads MNHEY; CDR2 reads SMNVEV (reference sequence). CDR3 length: 19 amino acids. V dropped 6 bases and J dropped 0 bases, with 24 bases sitting between them. The CDR3: CASSPSTGTTSSSYNEQFF. The CDR3 DNA reads TGTGCCAGCAGCCCTTCCACCGGGACAACGTCGAGCTCCTACAATGAGCAGTTCTTC.

CDR3 DNA: TGTGCCACCAGTGACCCGACTAGCGGGAGGTCTCCGTTCTTC. It codes for CATSDPTSGRSPFF. The V gene is TRBV24-1, the J gene TRBJ2-1, with 13 bases identical to TRBD2. Trimming took 4 bases from V and 15 from J; bases not matched to a gene: 8. Germline loops: CDR1 KGHDR, CDR2 SFDVKD. The CDR3 consists of 14 residues.

This sequence joins TRBV7-9 and TRBJ1-1; D call uncertain. Germline V gives CDR1 SEHNR, CDR2 FQNEAQ (reference sequence). V was trimmed by 5 bases and J by 0 bases, leaving 13 bases between them. This CDR3 spans 15 amino acids. The CDR3 DNA reads as TGTGCCAGCAGCCCCCCCCTACAGTTGAACACTGAAGCTTTCTTT. It yields the protein CASSPPLQLNTEAFF.

The chain joins TRBV25-1 to TRBJ1-2; D not certain. Trimming took 3 bases from V and 4 from J, leaving 9 bases between them. This CDR3 comprises 13 residues. Germline CDR1 MGHDK, CDR2 SYGVNS. The CDR3 is CASSEISAYGYTF. CDR3 nucleotide sequence: TGTGCCAGCAGTGAGATCTCGGCCTATGGCTACACCTTC.

This clonotype was seen at least ten times. V usage is TRBV5-6 and J usage is TRBJ2-7; possible D gene TRBD1, 5 bases. The CDR3 length is 16 residues. Germline CDR1 is SGHDT and CDR2 is YYEEEE. The ends were cut back, 3 bases at V and 1 base at J, with 17 bases in the middle. The CDR3 protein is CASSSSRESLSYEQYF. CDR3 sequence (DNA): TGTGCCAGCAGCTCTTCCAGGGAATCCCTTTCCTACGAGCAGTACTTC. The whole variable domain, remainder taken from reference TRBV5-6 and TRBJ2-7, is DAGVTQSPTHLIKTRGQQVTLRCSPKSGHDTVSWYQQALGQGPQFIFQYYEEEERQRGNFPDRFSGHQFPNYSSELNVNALLLGDSALYLCASSSSRESLSYEQYFGPGTRLTVT.

In this sample, this clonotype turned up many times. The chain couples TRBV6-1 to TRBJ2-7; no reliable D call. The V and J ends lost 4 bases and 2 bases respectively, with 9 bases between them. The germline CDR1 and CDR2 sequences are MNHNS and SASEGT. The CDR3 consists of 13 residues. Written as DNA, the CDR3 is TGTGCCAGCAGTGCGGTAACAGCCTACGAGCAGTACTTC. Translation gives CASSAVTAYEQYF.

Many counts were recorded for this clonotype. CDR3 loop: CASSLVVRDRGRGGSSYEQYF. CDR3 DNA sequence: TGTGCCAGCAGCTTAGTGGTCAGGGACAGGGGAAGGGGCGGGAGTTCCTACGAGCAGTACTTC. V usage is TRBV7-8 and J usage is TRBJ2-7; 10 bases map to TRBD1. This CDR3 is built from 21 residues. Germline trimming cut 1 base from V and 1 base from J; bases unmatched to any gene: 19. CDR1 and CDR2 from the germline V gene are SGHVS and FQNEAQ.

A single count supports this clonotype. A read error is possible here, since a much larger clone lies one base away. J is TRBJ1-1 and V is TRBV7-8; D is possibly TRBD1 (6 bases). V lost 2 bases and J lost 1, with 11 bases in between. There are 15 residues in the CDR3. The germline V gene encodes CDR1 SGHVS and CDR2 FQNEAQ. The CDR3 is CASSLPRTANTEAFF. CDR3 coding DNA: TGTGCCAGCAGCTTACCTAGGACAGCGAACACTGAAGCTTTCTTT.

In this sample, this clonotype turned up a few times. The V and J genes are TRBV4-1 and TRBJ2-5; TRBD1 or TRBD2 may be the D gene (6 bases each). Germline V gene lookup returns CDR1 MGHRA and CDR2 YSYEKL. The CDR3 covers 15 residues. Trimming shortened V by 0 bases and J by 5 bases, and 13 bases separated the two germline ends. The CDR3 reads CASSQDRGPSETQYF. CDR3 in DNA: TGCGCCAGCAGCCAAGATCGGGGGCCTAGTGAGACCCAGTACTTC.

J is TRBJ1-4 and V is TRBV2; D remains ambiguous. The CDR3 length is 12 residues. Germline CDR1 is SNHLY and CDR2 is FYNNEI. V lost 8 bases, J lost 7 bases, and 11 bases lay in between. As DNA, the CDR3 is TGTGCCAGCGAAGGGTTCAGTGAAAAACTGTTTTTT. Translated, it gives CASEGFSEKLFF.

The rearrangement joins TRBV5-4 to TRBJ1-2, with TRBD1 matching over 12 bases. V lost 4 bases, J lost 4 bases, and 8 bases stayed unmatched. The germline V gene has CDR1 SGHNT and CDR2 YYREEE (reference sequence). This CDR3 comprises 16 residues. The CDR3 region is CASSPGTGGARYGYTF. CDR3 nucleotide sequence: TGTGCCAGCAGCCCTGGGACAGGGGGCGCGCGCTATGGCTACACCTTC.

This clonotype came up many times. CDR3 sequence (DNA): TGTGCCAGCTCAAAGACAGGGGGCGCAGTGTATACTGAAGCTTTCTTT. Amino acid sequence: CASSKTGGAVYTEAFF. This sequence joins TRBV18 and TRBJ1-1, with 10 bases that match TRBD1. J lost 5 bases, V lost 5 bases, and 11 bases had no gene match. The germline gives CDR1 KGHSH, CDR2 LQKENI. The CDR3 runs 16 residues.

This clonotype was found many times. This chain connects TRBV12-3 or TRBV12-4 to TRBJ2-7, with 7 bases lining up with TRBD2. The V and J ends lost 8 bases and 3 bases, in that order; junction bases with no gene match: 7. The CDR3 consists of 13 residues. The CDR3 loop is CASAPLAGYEQYF. The CDR3 DNA reads as TGTGCCAGCGCCCCGTTAGCGGGCTACGAGCAGTACTTC.

This clonotype was recorded at least ten times. This rearrangement joins TRBV2 to TRBJ2-1, with TRBD2 matching over 7 bases. J was trimmed by 3 bases and V by 1 base; bases with no gene match: 12. The CDR3 is made up of 18 amino acids. The germline V gene encodes CDR1 SNHLY and CDR2 FYNNEI. The CDR3 spells CASSEDISGWKDYNEQFF. CDR3 nucleotides: TGTGCCAGCAGTGAAGATATTAGCGGGTGGAAGGACTACAATGAGCAGTTCTTC.

The J gene is TRBJ2-1, the V gene TRBV29-1; 8 bases are shared with TRBD1. V lost 4 bases, J lost 4 bases, and 3 bases stayed unmatched. The CDR3 has 13 residues. In germline, CDR1 is SQVTM, CDR2 ANQGSEA. CDR3 protein: CSVGQGPYNEQFF. The CDR3 DNA follows: TGCAGCGTTGGACAGGGGCCTTACAATGAGCAGTTCTTC.

As regards this clonotype: This could be a read error, since a much larger clone is one nucleotide away. The chain employs TRBV12-3 or TRBV12-4 and TRBJ1-6, with D unclear. There are 16 residues in the CDR3. V dropped 2 bases and J dropped 8 bases, with 16 bases sitting between them. The CDR3 bases are TGTGCCAGCAGTTTATTTGGACTGCACGTTTATTCACCCCTCCACTTT. The encoded protein is CASSLFGLHVYSPLHF.

This clonotype occurred many times. The chain uses TRBV20-1 and TRBJ2-1; 14 nucleotides line up with TRBD2. CDR1 and CDR2 (germline): DFQATT, SNEGSKA (reference sequence). V gave up 2 bases and J gave up 2 bases; unmatched junction bases: 8. The CDR3 is made up of 18 amino acids. CDR3 bases: TGCAGTGCTAGATGGGGACTAGCGGGAGAACGTGCCTACAATGAGCAGTTCTTC. Its translation: CSARWGLAGERAYNEQFF.

This clonotype occurred many times. V is TRBV30 and J is TRBJ1-2; the D is unclear. Trimming took 2 bases from V and 4 from J, leaving 11 bases between them. CDR1 and CDR2 from the germline V gene are GTSNPN and SVGIG (reference sequence). The CDR3 totals 13 residues. The CDR3 reads CAWSPARAYGYTF. In DNA form, the CDR3 reads TGTGCCTGGAGTCCAGCGAGGGCCTATGGCTACACCTTC. The complete variable domain, with remaining parts taken from reference TRBV30 and TRBJ1-2, reads SQTIHQWPATLVQPVGSPLSLECTVEGTSNPNLYWYRQAAGRGLQLLFYSVGIGQISSEVPQNLSASRPQDRQFILSSKKLLLSDSGFYLCAWSPARAYGYTFGSGTRLTVV.

The CDR3 is CSASLSRGNEQFF. DNA of the CDR3: TGCAGTGCTAGTCTTTCTAGGGGCAATGAGCAGTTCTTC. This chain connects TRBV20-1 to TRBJ2-1; possible D gene TRBD1, 5 bases. Germline V gives CDR1 DFQATT, CDR2 SNEGSKA (reference sequence). The CDR3 length is 13 residues. The V gene lost 3 bases and the J gene lost 6 bases, with 12 bases spanning the gap.

This clonotype was detected ten times or more. This chain uses TRBV28 with TRBJ1-1; D not resolved. CDR3 length equals 12 residues. Germline-derived CDR1 and CDR2 are MDHEN and SYDVKM. V was pared by 8 bases and J by 0 bases, with 7 bases between. The CDR3 reads CASGGLNTEAFF. The DNA for the CDR3 is TGTGCCAGCGGAGGCCTGAACACTGAAGCTTTCTTT. The entire variable domain, with the rest obtained from reference TRBV28 and TRBJ1-1, is as follows: DVKVTQSSRYLVKRTGEKVFLECVQDMDHENMFWYRQDPGLGLRLIYFSYDVKMKEKGDIPEGYSVSREKKERFSLILESASTNQTSMYLCASGGLNTEAFFGQGTRLTVV.

Ten or more counts support this clonotype. The chain joins TRBV2 to TRBJ2-7, with D possibly being TRBD1 or TRBD2 (5 bases each). Trimming took 3 bases from V and 2 from J, leaving 14 bases between them. The CDR3 spans 15 residues. Germline V gives CDR1 SNHLY, CDR2 FYNNEI. Written as DNA, the CDR3 is TGTGCCAGCAGTGAGAGGGGAATAGGGACCTACGAGCAGTACTTC. Amino acid sequence: CASSERGIGTYEQYF.

This clonotype showed up just a few times. The rearrangement links TRBV4-1 to TRBJ1-1; possible D gene TRBD1, 5 bases. The length of the CDR3 is 18 residues. Deletions cut 0 bases from V and 1 base from J, with 18 bases between. Germline CDR1 is MGHRA and CDR2 is YSYEKL. The chain's CDR3 is CASSQEMVGDLWNTEAFF. CDR3 coding DNA: TGCGCCAGCAGCCAAGAAATGGTGGGGGATCTGTGGAACACTGAAGCTTTCTTT.

As concerns this clonotype: One end of the junction varies from germline; a read error may be responsible. The chain links TRBV20-1 to TRBJ2-2, with 9 positions matching TRBD1. Germline CDR1 reads DFQATT; CDR2 reads SNEGSKA (reference sequence). CDR3 size: 14 residues. The CDR3 is CSALQGANTGELFF. Written as DNA, the CDR3 is TGCAGTGCCCTACAGGGGGCGAATACCGGGGAGCTGTTTTTT.

This clonotype was counted only a few times. V gene TRBV27 combines with J gene TRBJ2-3, with a weak D call TRBD1 (6 bases). The V gene's germline CDR1 is MNHEY and CDR2 SMNVEV (reference sequence). Trimming took off 1 base at V and 0 bases at J, with 20 bases between the two ends. This CDR3 contains 19 residues. The CDR3 loop is CASSLCKTTGGPSTDTQYF. The CDR3 DNA follows: TGTGCCAGCAGTTTATGCAAAACGACAGGCGGACCTAGCACAGATACGCAGTATTTT.

V gene TRBV10-1 combines with J gene TRBJ2-7, with D tentatively TRBD2 (5 bases). The CDR3 contains 12 residues. The ends were cut back, 0 bases at V and 5 bases at J, with 5 bases in the middle. Looked up from germline, CDR1 is WNHNN and CDR2 is SYGVQD (reference sequence). Written as DNA, the CDR3 is TGCGCCAGCAGTGAGTCCGGGGACGAGCAGTACTTC. Translating it yields CASSESGDEQYF.

This clonotype is labeled medium-sized (0.01 to 0.1%). The chain combines TRBV10-3 with TRBJ2-1; no reliable D call. V was trimmed by 2 bases and J by 7 bases, leaving 3 bases between them. This CDR3 has 11 residues. Germline CDR1 ENHRY, CDR2 SYGVKD. For the CDR3, the DNA is TGTGCCATCAGTGAGGGAAATGAGCAGTTCTTC. It specifies CAISEGNEQFF.